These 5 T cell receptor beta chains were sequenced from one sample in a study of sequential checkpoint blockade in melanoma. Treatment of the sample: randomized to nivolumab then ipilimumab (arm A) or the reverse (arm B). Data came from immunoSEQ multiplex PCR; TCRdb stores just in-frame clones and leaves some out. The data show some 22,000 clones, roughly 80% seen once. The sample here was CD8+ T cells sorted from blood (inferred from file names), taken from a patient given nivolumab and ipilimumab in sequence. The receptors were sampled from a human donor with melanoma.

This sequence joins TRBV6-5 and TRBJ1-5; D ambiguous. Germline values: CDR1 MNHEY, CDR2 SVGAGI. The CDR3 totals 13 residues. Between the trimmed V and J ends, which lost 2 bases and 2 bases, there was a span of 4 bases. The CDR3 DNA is TGTGCCAGCAGTTACGAGGGCAATCAGCCCCAGCATTTT. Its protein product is CASSYEGNQPQHF.

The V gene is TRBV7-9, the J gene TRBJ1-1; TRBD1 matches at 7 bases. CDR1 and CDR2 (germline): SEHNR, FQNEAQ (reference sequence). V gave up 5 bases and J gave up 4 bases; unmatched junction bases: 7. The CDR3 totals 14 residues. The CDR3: CASSPVTGTTEAFF. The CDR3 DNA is TGTGCCAGCAGCCCCGTGACAGGGACCACTGAAGCTTTCTTT.

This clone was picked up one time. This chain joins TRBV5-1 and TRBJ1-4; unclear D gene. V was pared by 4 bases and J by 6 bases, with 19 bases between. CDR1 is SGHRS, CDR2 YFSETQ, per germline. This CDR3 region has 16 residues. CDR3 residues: CASSPQGGLVYEKLFF. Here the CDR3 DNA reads TGCGCCAGCAGCCCCCAAGGAGGGCTTGTGTATGAAAAACTGTTTTTT.

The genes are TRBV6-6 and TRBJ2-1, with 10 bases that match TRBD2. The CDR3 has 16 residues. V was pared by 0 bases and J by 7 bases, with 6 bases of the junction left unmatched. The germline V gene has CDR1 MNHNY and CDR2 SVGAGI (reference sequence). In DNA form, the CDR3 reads TGTGCCAGCAGTTACTCGATAGCGGGAGGTGCGAATGAGCAGTTCTTC. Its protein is CASSYSIAGGANEQFF.

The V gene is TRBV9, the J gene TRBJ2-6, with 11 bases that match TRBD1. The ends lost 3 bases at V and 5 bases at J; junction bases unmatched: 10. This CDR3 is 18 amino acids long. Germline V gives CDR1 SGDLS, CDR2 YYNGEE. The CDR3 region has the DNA TGTGCCAGCAGCGGTACCGGGACAGGGGGGGTCTGGGCCAACGTCCTGACTTTC. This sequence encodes CASSGTGTGGVWANVLTF.